The 28 T cell receptor beta chains listed next were all sequenced from one sample in a study of T cells in Graves' hyperthyroidism and ophthalmopathy. RNA transcripts gave rise to amplified TCR beta CDR3 regions. HTBI primers drove first-round RT-PCR of the TCR CDR3. Each CDR3 protein gets one entry after TCRdb re-called the multiplex PCR reads with MiXCR. This table holds about 360,000 distinct CDR3 sequences, roughly an eighth found once. Sequencing was performed on blood. The receptor source for this set is a woman under 30 with Graves' hyperthyroidism.

This clonotype was seen repeatedly, ten times or more. The chain recombines TRBV7-9 with TRBJ2-7, with no clear D. The germline CDR1 and CDR2 sequences are SEHNR and FQNEAQ (reference sequence). The CDR3 is 13 residues long. Between the trimmed V and J ends, which lost 5 bases and 0 bases, there was a span of 8 bases. CDR3 sequence: CASSPESSYEQYF. In nucleotides, the CDR3 is TGTGCCAGCAGCCCGGAGAGCTCCTACGAGCAGTACTTC.

A word on this clonotype: The junction differs from germline at one of its ends, possibly a read error. This chain connects TRBV5-1 to TRBJ2-1, with 11 nucleotides matching TRBD2. The CDR3 consists of 15 residues. Germline assignment: CDR1 SGHRS and CDR2 YFSETQ. CDR3 nucleotide sequence: TGTGCCAGCAGCGTCGGCCTAGCGGGAGGCAATGAGCAGTCCTTC. Its protein product is CASSVGLAGGNEQSF.

The sample holds a few counts of this clonotype. The V and J genes are TRBV6-2 or TRBV6-3 and TRBJ1-2; D is undetermined. The germline gives CDR1 MNHEY, CDR2 SVGEGT. V was trimmed by 2 bases and J by 8 bases, leaving 9 bases between them. This CDR3 has 12 residues. CDR3 DNA: TGTGCCAGCAGTTACGGGATATCGGGCTACACCTTC. This gives the protein CASSYGISGYTF.

This clonotype has at least ten counts. The gene calls are TRBV29-1 and TRBJ2-7; D is undetermined. V lost 4 bases, J lost 2 bases, and 12 bases lay in between. Germline loops: CDR1 SQVTM, CDR2 ANQGSEA. This CDR3 region has 13 residues. This CDR3 reads CSVGGAATYEQYF. CDR3 bases: TGCAGCGTTGGTGGAGCCGCGACCTACGAGCAGTACTTC.

The sample holds many counts of this clonotype. The rearrangement links TRBV5-1 to TRBJ2-7; 15 bases are a match to TRBD2. Germline CDR1 is SGHRS and CDR2 is YFSETQ. V lost 3 bases to trimming and J lost 5 bases; unmatched junction nucleotides: 15. The CDR3 is 19 residues long. CDR3 amino acids: CASSYPVPGLAGGGNEQYF. Written as DNA, the CDR3 is TGCGCCAGCAGCTACCCCGTACCGGGACTAGCGGGAGGAGGCAACGAGCAGTACTTC.

This clonotype was counted at least ten times. V is TRBV20-1 and J is TRBJ2-1, with TRBD1 matching over 10 bases. Per the germline V gene, CDR1 is DFQATT and CDR2 is SNEGSKA (reference sequence). This CDR3 region has 13 residues. Trimming took 3 bases from V and 5 from J; bases not matched to a gene: 1. CDR3 DNA: TGCAGTGCTAGCGGGACAGGGGACAATGAGCAGTTCTTC. Amino acids: CSASGTGDNEQFF.

This clonotype was recorded many times. The V gene is TRBV3-1, the J gene TRBJ2-1, with unresolved D. This CDR3 contains 17 residues. Per germline, CDR1 LGHDT and CDR2 YNNKEL (reference sequence). V dropped 0 bases and J dropped 4 bases, with 16 bases sitting between them. The DNA of the CDR3 is TGTGCCAGCAGCCAAGACGGCCCCCCGACACGTTACAATGAGCAGTTCTTC. Translated: CASSQDGPPTRYNEQFF.

There are many counts of this clonotype. J is TRBJ1-1 and V is TRBV13; a weak D match, TRBD1 (6 bases). V lost 3 bases to trimming and J lost 11 bases, with 10 bases between them. Germline assignment: CDR1 PRHDT and CDR2 FYEKMQ (reference sequence). The CDR3 sequence is 11 residues long. CDR3 protein: CASSLGTLAFF. For the CDR3, the DNA is TGTGCCAGCAGCTTGGGGACACTTGCTTTCTTT.

In its sample, this clonotype was seen many times. The rearrangement joins TRBV10-3 to TRBJ2-3; TRBD2 aligns across 12 bases. The CDR3 contains 16 residues. V gave up 7 bases and J gave up 2 bases; unmatched junction bases: 7. Germline V gene data show CDR1 as ENHRY and CDR2 as SYGVKD. The CDR3 reads CAIKDRLAGDTDTQYF. DNA for the CDR3: TGTGCCATCAAAGATAGACTAGCGGGGGACACAGATACGCAGTATTTT.

This clonotype was recorded many times. V is TRBV20-1 and J is TRBJ1-1, with 7 bases identical to TRBD1. Germline V lookup: CDR1 DFQATT, CDR2 SNEGSKA (reference sequence). CDR3 length equals 16 residues. The ends lost 0 bases at V and 0 bases at J; junction bases unmatched: 7. CDR3 loop: CSARDEGQIMNTEAFF. The CDR3 coding sequence is TGCAGTGCTAGAGATGAGGGACAGATAATGAACACTGAAGCTTTCTTT.

In this sample, this clonotype turned up a few times. The chain carries TRBV6-2 or TRBV6-3 and TRBJ1-1; perhaps TRBD1 as D (5 bases). Per the germline V gene, CDR1 is MNHEY and CDR2 is SVGEGT. The V and J ends lost 6 bases and 8 bases respectively, with 16 bases between them. The CDR3 length is 13 residues. As DNA, the CDR3 is TGTGCCAGCAGACCTCCCTCAGGGTCGGAAGCTTTCTTT. Its protein is CASRPPSGSEAFF.

The chain employs TRBV6-1 and TRBJ2-7, with 8 bases identical to TRBD1. The V segment lost 6 bases and the J segment 9 bases; nucleotides outside the gene matches: 10. The CDR3 is 13 residues long. Germline CDR1 reads MNHNS; CDR2 reads SASEGT. Here the CDR3 reads CASSPTGVKGQYF. The CDR3 DNA reads TGTGCCAGCAGCCCGACAGGGGTAAAGGGGCAGTACTTC.

This clonotype was counted at least ten times. The chain links TRBV20-1 to TRBJ2-1; 11 bases match TRBD2. This CDR3 has 20 amino acids. Germline assignment: CDR1 DFQATT and CDR2 SNEGSKA (reference sequence). Losses at the gene ends were 2 bases for V and 0 bases for J; bases not matched to a gene: 15. Here the CDR3 reads CSARKAGLAAYSDSYNEQFF. The CDR3 DNA is TGCAGTGCTAGAAAAGCGGGACTAGCGGCTTACAGCGACTCCTACAATGAGCAGTTCTTC.

In its sample, this clonotype was seen a few times. The chain employs TRBV29-1 and TRBJ2-7; tentative D call: TRBD1 (6 bases). The CDR3 loop spans 11 amino acids. Germline V gene lookup returns CDR1 SQVTM and CDR2 ANQGSEA. Trimming stripped 7 bases from V and 3 bases from J, with 10 bases between. The CDR3 DNA is TGCAGCGGGGGCAGGGGCTACGAGCAGTACTTC. This codes for CSGGRGYEQYF.

This clonotype has ten or more counts. This chain uses TRBV27 with TRBJ1-1; TRBD1 is a possible D gene (6 bases). Trimming removed 7 bases at V and 3 bases at J, with 15 bases between. This CDR3 has 14 residues. From germline, CDR1 is MNHEY and CDR2 SMNVEV (reference sequence). In nucleotides, the CDR3 is TGTGCCAGCACCGTCCGGGGGGCGGACACTGAAGCTTTCTTT. Amino acids: CASTVRGADTEAFF.

Many counts were recorded for this clonotype. The V gene is TRBV5-6, the J gene TRBJ2-5, with D maybe TRBD1 (7 bases). The CDR3 spans 17 residues. Trimming left V 2 bases short and J 7 bases short, with 24 bases between. In germline, CDR1 is SGHDT, CDR2 YYEEEE. The CDR3 nucleotides read TGTGCCAGCAGCTTCTCCCAGACAGGGCGGAGTAGCGGGACCCAGTACTTC. It yields the protein CASSFSQTGRSSGTQYF.

This clonotype was observed a handful of times. The V and J genes are TRBV6-1 and TRBJ2-6, with a weak D call TRBD1 (6 bases). The CDR3 consists of 15 residues. The V and J ends lost 3 bases and 0 bases respectively, with 6 bases between them. CDR1 MNHNS and CDR2 SASEGT come from the germline V gene. DNA for the CDR3: TGTGCCAGCAGTGAGGACAGCTCTGGGGCCAACGTCCTGACTTTC. Residues: CASSEDSSGANVLTF.

This clonotype was found many times. The chain combines TRBV27 with TRBJ1-1; weak D call: TRBD1 (5 bases). CDR1 and CDR2 (germline): MNHEY, SMNVEV (reference sequence). This CDR3 spans 17 amino acids. V shed 8 bases and J shed 0 bases, with 22 bases lying between them. CDR3 in DNA: TGTGCCAGCCTCACTTCGAAGGCTTCGGGGGTGAACACTGAAGCTTTCTTT. Its protein is CASLTSKASGVNTEAFF.

At least ten counts were recorded for this clonotype. The germline gene is not matched at one end of the junction; a read error may be the cause. The chain uses TRBV6-2 or TRBV6-3 and TRBJ2-3, with 7 bases identical to TRBD2. Germline-derived CDR1 and CDR2 are MNHEY and SVGEGT. The CDR3 totals 15 residues. CDR3 bases: TGTGCCAGCAGTTCTTGGAAGACTAGCACAGATGCGCAGTATTTT. As protein: CASSSWKTSTDAQYF.

This clonotype was recorded many times. The rearrangement uses TRBV27 and TRBJ2-7; the D call may be TRBD1 or TRBD2 (5 bases each). Between the trimmed V and J ends, which lost 3 bases and 6 bases, there was a span of 15 bases. Germline assignment: CDR1 MNHEY and CDR2 SMNVEV (reference sequence). The CDR3 is 14 amino acids. This CDR3 is CASSFGTGGTEQYF. CDR3 in DNA: TGTGCCAGCAGTTTCGGGACGGGTGGTACCGAGCAGTACTTC.

On this clonotype: A read error may explain this, as a much larger clone is one base away. This chain joins TRBV24-1 and TRBJ2-2, with 8 bases identical to TRBD1. In germline, CDR1 is KGHDR, CDR2 SFDVKD. The length of the CDR3 is 14 residues. The CDR3 here is CATSQGANTGELLF. CDR3 bases: TGTGCCACCAGCCAGGGGGCTAACACCGGGGAGCTGCTTTTT.

This clonotype turned up a few times. The chain joins TRBV19 to TRBJ1-3; TRBD1 is a possible D gene (6 bases). This CDR3 region has 15 residues. Trimming removed 4 bases from V and 0 bases from J, with 10 bases in between. The V gene's germline CDR1 is LNHDA and CDR2 SQIVND (reference sequence). This CDR3 is CASSKDRISGNTIYF. As DNA, the CDR3 is TGTGCCAGTAGTAAAGACAGGATCTCTGGAAACACCATATATTTT.

This clonotype has at least ten counts. The V call is TRBV4-3, the J call TRBJ1-1, with a weak D call TRBD1 (5 bases). V lost 1 base to trimming and J lost 6 bases, with 12 bases between them. The CDR3 length is 14 residues. Germline V gene data show CDR1 as LGHNA and CDR2 as YSLEER. CDR3 residues: CASSQVGGNAEAFF. The CDR3 DNA reads TGCGCCAGCAGCCAAGTGGGGGGTAACGCTGAAGCTTTCTTT.

This clonotype has only a few counts. A read error may explain this, as a much larger clone is one base away. The gene calls are TRBV12-3 or TRBV12-4 and TRBJ1-1; D is ambiguous. The CDR3 sequence is 12 residues long. CDR3 coding DNA: TGTGTCAGCAGCCATCAGAACACTGAAGCTTTCTTT. This sequence encodes CVSSHQNTEAFF.

J is TRBJ2-1 and V is TRBV5-4; D perhaps matches TRBD1 (6 bases). Trimming shortened V by 6 bases and J by 7 bases, and 20 bases separated the two germline ends. From germline, CDR1 is SGHNT and CDR2 YYREEE (reference sequence). The CDR3 covers 15 residues. CDR3 DNA: TGTGCCAGCACCGACCCCAGGGGTTCGGGGAATGAGCAGTTCTTC. Translation: CASTDPRGSGNEQFF.

The gene calls are TRBV19 and TRBJ1-1, with 9 bases fitting TRBD1. The V and J ends lost 5 bases and 7 bases, in that order; junction bases with no gene match: 8. The CDR3 has 14 residues. The germline V gene has CDR1 LNHDA and CDR2 SQIVND (reference sequence). This CDR3 is CASSPRGDRVEAFF. CDR3 nucleotides: TGTGCCAGTAGTCCTCGGGGGGACAGGGTTGAAGCTTTCTTT.

The chain uses TRBV9 and TRBJ1-2, with no clear D. There are 11 residues in the CDR3. Germline V gives CDR1 SGDLS, CDR2 YYNGEE. V was pared by 0 bases and J by 14 bases, with 11 bases between. CDR3 sequence reads: CASSVEGGLTF. As DNA, the CDR3 is TGTGCCAGCAGCGTAGAAGGCGGACTTACCTTC.

This chain links TRBV30 with TRBJ2-1; possible D gene TRBD1, 7 bases. The CDR3 consists of 15 residues. CDR1 is GTSNPN and CDR2 is SVGIG in the germline V gene (reference sequence). Trimming pared 0 bases from V and 6 bases from J, leaving 15 bases between. Here the CDR3 reads CAWSVNQGGLNEQFF. CDR3 sequence (DNA): TGTGCCTGGAGTGTAAATCAGGGGGGACTCAATGAGCAGTTCTTC.